A single sample gave rise to the 18 T cell receptor beta chains below, sequenced in a study of sequential checkpoint blockade in melanoma. The sample's treatment: randomized to nivolumab then ipilimumab (arm A) or the reverse (arm B). The protocol was immunoSEQ multiplex PCR, while the TCRdb copy is restricted to in-frame clones and leaves out a portion. Here the sample spans about 27,000 clones, 77% being singletons. The source was CD8+ T cells sorted from blood (inferred from file names), collected from a patient given nivolumab and ipilimumab in sequence. Source of these receptors: a human donor with melanoma.

The V call is TRBV19, the J call TRBJ2-2; 8 bases map to TRBD2. The V and J ends lost 0 bases and 4 bases, in that order; junction bases with no gene match: 10. This CDR3 is built from 18 residues. CDR1 is LNHDA and CDR2 is SQIVND in the germline V gene (reference sequence). Here the CDR3 reads CASSIDLLAGGFTGELFF. CDR3 sequence (DNA): TGTGCCAGTAGTATAGACCTCTTGGCGGGGGGTTTCACCGGGGAGCTGTTTTTT.

V is TRBV9 and J is TRBJ2-1, with 8 bases fitting TRBD1. V shed 2 bases and J 5 bases; nucleotides not matched to a gene: 6. Looked up from germline, CDR1 is SGDLS and CDR2 is YYNGEE. The length of the CDR3 is 15 residues. The chain's CDR3 is CASSVGTGVDNEQFF. As DNA, the CDR3 is TGTGCCAGCAGCGTTGGGACAGGAGTTGACAATGAGCAGTTCTTC.

The chain links TRBV29-1 to TRBJ2-2; TRBD1 matches at 7 bases. Germline-derived CDR1 and CDR2 are SQVTM and ANQGSEA. The junction had 3 bases not matched to a gene; V was cut back by 7 bases and J by 4 bases. This CDR3 region has 12 residues. Here the CDR3 DNA reads TGCAGCGCGACAGGGCCCACCGGGGAGCTGTTTTTT. It specifies CSATGPTGELFF.

The rearrangement joins TRBV6-5 to TRBJ1-1; D not certain. CDR1 is MNHEY, CDR2 SVGAGI, per germline. The V end lost 8 bases, the J end lost 11 bases, and 21 bases lay between the germline ends. CDR3 size: 13 residues. CDR3 in DNA: TGTGCCAGCTCGTCACGAAATGACGGGAGGGCTTTCTTT. This encodes CASSSRNDGRAFF.

The rearrangement links TRBV5-6 to TRBJ2-7; 11 nucleotides match TRBD1. CDR1 is SGHDT and CDR2 is YYEEEE in the germline V gene. The ends lost 2 bases at V and 3 bases at J; junction bases unmatched: 1. The CDR3 sequence is 14 residues long. The CDR3 DNA sequence: TGTGCCAGCAGCTTCGGGACAGGGGGCTACGAGCAGTACTTC. Its protein product is CASSFGTGGYEQYF. The full variable domain, rest sourced from reference TRBV5-6 and TRBJ2-7, is DAGVTQSPTHLIKTRGQQVTLRCSPKSGHDTVSWYQQALGQGPQFIFQYYEEEERQRGNFPDRFSGHQFPNYSSELNVNALLLGDSALYLCASSFGTGGYEQYFGPGTRLTVT.

The chain uses TRBV19 and TRBJ1-2; D may be TRBD1 (6 bases). Trimming removed 7 bases at V and 4 bases at J, with 13 bases between. The CDR3 length is 13 residues. Looked up from germline, CDR1 is LNHDA and CDR2 is SQIVND (reference sequence). The CDR3 coding sequence is TGTGCCAGTACAAAGGGGGTGCTCTATGGCTACACCTTC. It encodes CASTKGVLYGYTF.

The rearrangement joins TRBV6-1 to TRBJ2-7, with D possibly being TRBD2 (5 bases). Trimming took off 2 bases at V and 3 bases at J, with 11 bases between the two ends. The germline gives CDR1 MNHNS, CDR2 SASEGT. The CDR3 consists of 14 residues. Here the CDR3 DNA reads TGTGCCAGCAGTGAAAAGGGAGAGGTCTACGAGCAGTACTTC. Translated: CASSEKGEVYEQYF.

In this sample, this clone turned up a few times. This sequence joins TRBV4-1 and TRBJ2-3; 8 bases agree with TRBD2. The ends lost 3 bases at V and 15 bases at J; junction bases unmatched: 8. CDR3 length: 12 residues. Germline CDR1 MGHRA, CDR2 YSYEKL. The CDR3 DNA sequence: TGCGCCAGCAGCCAGGGGGGCGGACTAGCCTATTTT. Amino acids: CASSQGGGLAYF.

The chain uses TRBV6-5 and TRBJ2-3, with 8 bases lining up with TRBD2. The ends lost 2 bases at V and 4 bases at J; junction bases unmatched: 8. Germline V gene lookup returns CDR1 MNHEY and CDR2 SVGAGI. This CDR3 has 16 residues. The CDR3 coding sequence is TGTGCCAGCAGTTACACAACGGGACTAGGAGCAGATACGCAGTATTTT. It codes for CASSYTTGLGADTQYF.

The V call is TRBV9, the J call TRBJ1-6; D may be TRBD1 (5 bases). V lost 0 bases and J 6 bases, leaving 13 bases between the germline ends. Germline loops: CDR1 SGDLS, CDR2 YYNGEE. The CDR3 contains 16 residues. CDR3 sequence (DNA): TGTGCCAGCAGCGTAGGGCCGGGGGTGGGTAATTCACCCCTCCACTTT. Encoded protein: CASSVGPGVGNSPLHF.

The rearrangement joins TRBV15 to TRBJ1-1, with D unresolved. V lost 5 bases and J 6 bases, leaving 7 bases between the germline ends. The CDR3 loop spans 11 amino acids. Germline CDR1 is LNHNV and CDR2 is YYDKDF (reference sequence). CDR3 in amino acids: CATSEAPEAFF. The CDR3 region has the DNA TGTGCCACCAGCGAGGCGCCTGAAGCTTTCTTT.

This clone turned up a few times. The rearrangement uses TRBV4-1 and TRBJ2-7; 13 bases fit TRBD2. With 7 bases clipped from V and 5 bases from J, the junction kept 11 bases outside the gene matches. The CDR3 length is 16 residues. Germline-derived CDR1 and CDR2 are MGHRA and YSYEKL. The CDR3 DNA reads TGCGCCAGCACCCTCACCCCTGGACTAGCGGGGGACGAGCAGTACTTC. The encoded protein is CASTLTPGLAGDEQYF.

The chain uses TRBV28 and TRBJ2-6; 11 bases fit TRBD1. The germline V gene has CDR1 MDHEN and CDR2 SYDVKM. V dropped 6 bases and J dropped 2; count of bases not matched to a gene: 12. The CDR3 totals 19 residues. CDR3 protein: CASSLGWGQGVAGANVLTF. The CDR3 coding sequence is TGTGCCAGCAGCCTAGGGTGGGGACAGGGGGTAGCTGGGGCCAACGTCCTGACTTTC.

V is TRBV15 and J is TRBJ2-2; 7 bases agree with TRBD1. The ends lost 3 bases at V and 6 bases at J; junction bases unmatched: 4. The length of the CDR3 is 14 residues. Germline assignment: CDR1 LNHNV and CDR2 YYDKDF (reference sequence). CDR3 protein: CATSSDRESGELFF. The CDR3 DNA is TGTGCCACCAGCAGCGACAGGGAATCCGGGGAGCTGTTTTTT.

This chain links TRBV13 with TRBJ1-2; the D is unclear. Per germline, CDR1 PRHDT and CDR2 FYEKMQ (reference sequence). The CDR3 is 16 residues long. With 1 base removed from V and 4 bases from J, the gap between germline ends came to 16 bases. CDR3 nucleotides: TGTGCCAGCAGCTTAGAGGTGCTATCTGGGAGCTATGGCTACACCTTC. It yields the protein CASSLEVLSGSYGYTF.

The V and J genes are TRBV14 and TRBJ2-1; a possible D gene is TRBD2 (5 bases). V lost 0 bases and J 0 bases, leaving 6 bases between the germline ends. The CDR3 is 15 amino acids. Per germline, CDR1 SGHDN and CDR2 FVKESK. CDR3 loop: CASSQERVSYNEQFF. CDR3 bases: TGTGCCAGCAGCCAAGAGAGGGTCTCCTACAATGAGCAGTTCTTC.

The chain is built from TRBV28 and TRBJ2-7; maybe TRBD1 (5 bases). The V gene's germline CDR1 is MDHEN and CDR2 SYDVKM. V dropped 6 bases and J dropped 2 bases, with 14 bases sitting between them. There are 14 residues in the CDR3. CDR3 region: CASRPGQGAYEQYF. The CDR3 DNA is TGTGCCAGCAGACCGGGCCAAGGGGCCTACGAGCAGTACTTC.

V and J are TRBV10-1 and TRBJ2-7; D is possibly TRBD1 (5 bases). Germline CDR1 and CDR2: WNHNN and SYGVQD (reference sequence). The CDR3 totals 14 residues. V lost 4 bases and J lost 4, with 14 bases in between. The CDR3 coding sequence is TGCGCCAGCAGTGGGAAAAGACAGAATTACGAGCAGTACTTC. Protein sequence: CASSGKRQNYEQYF.